A single sample is the source of the 7 T cell receptor beta chains below, sequenced in a study of blood T cell repertoires in COVID-19. This table comes from immunoSEQ multiplex PCR, and its TCRdb copy is limited to in-frame clones, with some not included. Seen here are around 300,000 clones, approximately 88% observed once, and the top ten hold more than 3%. The sequenced sample consisted of peripheral blood. The origin of the receptors is a woman aged 45-60 years with active or convalescent COVID-19.

This clone has only a few counts. The V call is TRBV7-9, the J call TRBJ1-1, with D possibly being TRBD1 (5 bases). The CDR3 has 16 residues. The germline CDR1 and CDR2 sequences are SEHNR and FQNEAQ (reference sequence). Trimming removed 2 bases from V and 1 base from J, with 14 bases in between. CDR3 coding DNA: TGTGCCAGCAGCTTAAGAGGTATGGGGCAGAACACTGAAGCTTTCTTT. This translates into CASSLRGMGQNTEAFF.

The chain combines TRBV2 with TRBJ2-7; D possibly corresponds to TRBD1 (6 bases). Germline CDR1 is SNHLY and CDR2 is FYNNEI. Trimming removed 2 bases at V and 3 bases at J, with 8 bases between. This CDR3 is built from 13 residues. The CDR3 region is CASSEPDSYEQYF. The DNA of the CDR3 is TGTGCCAGCAGTGAACCGGACAGCTACGAGCAGTACTTC.

V usage is TRBV5-1 and J usage is TRBJ2-5, with 8 bases matching TRBD2. The CDR3 sequence is 16 residues long. CDR1 is SGHRS and CDR2 is YFSETQ in the germline V gene. Trimming took 4 bases from V and 2 from J; bases not matched to a gene: 10. CDR3: CASSIQSGGQQETQYF. Here the CDR3 DNA reads TGCGCCAGCAGCATTCAGAGCGGGGGTCAACAAGAGACCCAGTACTTC.

The genes are TRBV28 and TRBJ2-3; 7 bases line up with TRBD2. The CDR3 runs 16 residues. Losses at the gene ends were 1 base for V and 1 base for J; bases not matched to a gene: 5. CDR1 and CDR2 from the germline V gene are MDHEN and SYDVKM. CDR3 loop: CASSLSPSGRTDTQYF. CDR3 nucleotides: TGTGCCAGCAGTTTATCCCCTAGCGGACGCACAGATACGCAGTATTTT.

CDR3 residues: CASSQDRANSGNTIYF. The CDR3 DNA reads as TGCGCCAGCAGTCAAGACAGGGCAAATTCTGGAAACACCATATATTTT. The chain has TRBV5-1 and TRBJ1-3; 7 bases match TRBD1. CDR3 length: 16 residues. CDR1 is SGHRS and CDR2 is YFSETQ in the germline V gene. Germline trimming cut 5 bases from V and 1 base from J; bases unmatched to any gene: 9.

J is TRBJ1-5 and V is TRBV20-1; 7 bases match TRBD1. The CDR3 covers 13 residues. Unmatched junction bases numbered 6, after V lost 6 bases and J lost 4 bases. Germline CDR1 reads DFQATT; CDR2 reads SNEGSKA (reference sequence). CDR3 nucleotides: TGCAGTGCCAGTGACAGGGTGAATCAGCCCCAGCATTTT. It specifies CSASDRVNQPQHF.

The chain joins TRBV18 to TRBJ1-3, with D perhaps matching TRBD1 (6 bases). The ends were cut back, 3 bases at V and 0 bases at J, with 15 bases in the middle. This CDR3 has 17 residues. Germline CDR1 KGHSH, CDR2 LQKENI. The chain's CDR3 is CASSPAWDTRSGNTIYF. The CDR3 region has the DNA TGTGCCAGCTCACCCGCCTGGGACACCCGCTCTGGAAACACCATATATTTT.